Following are 7 T cell receptor beta chains from one sample sequenced in a study of beta chain features in type 1 diabetes. Study conclusions and caveats: Type 1 diabetes patients had TCRB CDR3s that were shorter (moderately but significantly so) in all four CD4+ subsets.

No antigens are known for them. The entirety of the isolated RNA underwent reverse transcription, so expressed TCRB transcripts were sequenced. Only in-frame clones appear in the TCRdb table, and some are missing; sequencing was by immunoSEQ multiplex PCR. The sample carries 120,000 or so clones, roughly 17% recorded once. The sample consisted of central memory CD4+ T cells from blood. These receptors all stem from a man in his late teens or twenties with type 1 diabetes.

This clone was seen a handful of times. V usage is TRBV6-5 and J usage is TRBJ2-4, with 7 bases identical to TRBD2. CDR3 length equals 16 residues. Looked up from germline, CDR1 is MNHEY and CDR2 is SVGAGI. The V segment lost 2 bases and the J segment 2 bases; nucleotides outside the gene matches: 6. CDR3 coding DNA: TGTGCCAGCAGTTACCGGGGCGGGGGAACCAAAAACATTCAGTACTTC. Translation gives CASSYRGGGTKNIQYF.

The gene calls are TRBV7-2 and TRBJ2-7, with D tentatively TRBD2 (5 bases). Trimming pared 3 bases from V and 6 bases from J, leaving 6 bases between. The germline gives CDR1 SGHTA, CDR2 FQGNSA. This CDR3 is built from 11 residues. The CDR3 DNA reads as TGTGCCAGCAGCTTGGACTCCGAGCAGTACTTC. As protein: CASSLDSEQYF.

This clone came up a few times. The gene calls are TRBV25-1 and TRBJ2-6; D is unresolved. The CDR3 loop spans 18 amino acids. V lost 2 bases and J 0 bases, leaving 14 bases between the germline ends. The germline CDR1 and CDR2 sequences are MGHDK and SYGVNS. DNA of the CDR3: TGTGCCAGCAGTGAAACCGGGCAGGCCCGCTCTGGGGCCAACGTCCTGACTTTC. Translating gives CASSETGQARSGANVLTF.

This chain uses TRBV5-4 with TRBJ1-1, with D possibly matching TRBD1 (6 bases). The CDR3 contains 13 residues. V was shortened by 6 bases and J by 8 bases, with 17 bases between the two germline ends. Germline V lookup: CDR1 SGHNT, CDR2 YYREEE (reference sequence). CDR3 residues: CASTWTAGSEAFF. The CDR3 region has the DNA TGTGCCAGCACCTGGACAGCGGGATCCGAAGCTTTCTTT. The full variable domain, its missing parts supplied by reference TRBV5-4 and TRBJ1-1, is ETGVTQSPTHLIKTRGQQVTLRCSSQSGHNTVSWYQQALGQGPQFIFQYYREEENGRGNFPPRFSGLQFPNYSSELNVNALELDDSALYLCASTWTAGSEAFFGQGTRLTVV.

V gene TRBV29-1 combines with J gene TRBJ2-1; no reliable D call. CDR3 size: 12 residues. The germline V gene encodes CDR1 SQVTM and CDR2 ANQGSEA. V dropped 4 bases and J dropped 6 bases, with 10 bases sitting between them. The CDR3 protein is CSVAKGSNEQFF. For the CDR3, the DNA is TGCAGCGTTGCGAAGGGTAGCAATGAGCAGTTCTTC.

This clone was observed a handful of times. The rearrangement uses TRBV13 and TRBJ2-7; D not resolved. This CDR3 has 14 amino acids. The germline gives CDR1 PRHDT, CDR2 FYEKMQ (reference sequence). V dropped 5 bases and J dropped 5 bases, with 16 bases sitting between them. DNA for the CDR3: TGTGCCAGCAGCCCAAGAGCGCGCCAGGACGAGCAGTACTTC. Amino acid sequence: CASSPRARQDEQYF.

This clone appeared a few times. This rearrangement joins TRBV5-1 to TRBJ2-7; 10 bases fit TRBD2. Germline CDR1 and CDR2: SGHRS and YFSETQ. J lost 3 bases, V lost 3 bases, and 3 bases had no gene match. The CDR3 runs 14 residues. This chain's CDR3 is CASSSSGSYYEQYF. CDR3 coding DNA: TGCGCCAGCAGCTCTAGCGGGAGCTACTACGAGCAGTACTTC.